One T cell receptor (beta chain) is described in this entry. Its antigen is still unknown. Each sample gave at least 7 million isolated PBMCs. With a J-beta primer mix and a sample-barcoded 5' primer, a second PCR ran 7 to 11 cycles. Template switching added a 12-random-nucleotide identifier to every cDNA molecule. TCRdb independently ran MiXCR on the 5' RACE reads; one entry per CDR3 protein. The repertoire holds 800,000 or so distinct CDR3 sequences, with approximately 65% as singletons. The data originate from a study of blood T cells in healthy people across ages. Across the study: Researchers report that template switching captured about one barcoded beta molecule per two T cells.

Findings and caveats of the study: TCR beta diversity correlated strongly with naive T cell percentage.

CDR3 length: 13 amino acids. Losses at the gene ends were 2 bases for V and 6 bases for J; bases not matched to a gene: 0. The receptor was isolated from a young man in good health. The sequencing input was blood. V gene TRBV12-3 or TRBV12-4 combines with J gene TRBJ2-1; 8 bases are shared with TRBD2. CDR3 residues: CASSLLAGNEQFF. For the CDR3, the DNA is TGTGCCAGCAGTTTACTAGCGGGCAATGAGCAGTTCTTC.